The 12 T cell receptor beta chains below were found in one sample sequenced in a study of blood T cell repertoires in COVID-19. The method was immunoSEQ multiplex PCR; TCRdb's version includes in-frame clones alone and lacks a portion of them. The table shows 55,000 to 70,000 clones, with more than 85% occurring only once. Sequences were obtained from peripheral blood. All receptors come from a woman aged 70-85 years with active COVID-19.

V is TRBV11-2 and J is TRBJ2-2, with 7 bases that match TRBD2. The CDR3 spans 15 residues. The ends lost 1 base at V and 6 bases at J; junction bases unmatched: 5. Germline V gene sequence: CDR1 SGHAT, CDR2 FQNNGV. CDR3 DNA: TGTGCCAGCAGCTTAGGCAGCGGGATTCCCGGGGAGCTGTTTTTT. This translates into CASSLGSGIPGELFF.

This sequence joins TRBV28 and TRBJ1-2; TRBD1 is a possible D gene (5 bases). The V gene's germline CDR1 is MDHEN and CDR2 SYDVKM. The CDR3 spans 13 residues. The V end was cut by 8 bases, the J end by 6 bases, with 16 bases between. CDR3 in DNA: TGTGCCAGCGCCGTAGGGCAGGGAAATGGCTACACCTTC. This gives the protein CASAVGQGNGYTF.

CDR3 sequence (DNA): TGTGCTAGTGGTTCCGGGACAGGGAAGATTGGAATGGACGAGCAGTACTTC. Encoded protein: CASGSGTGKIGMDEQYF. The V call is TRBV12-5, the J call TRBJ2-7, with 9 bases aligning to TRBD1. With 4 bases clipped from V and 5 bases from J, the junction kept 15 bases outside the gene matches. Germline assignment: CDR1 LGHNT and CDR2 FRNRAP. The CDR3 totals 17 residues.

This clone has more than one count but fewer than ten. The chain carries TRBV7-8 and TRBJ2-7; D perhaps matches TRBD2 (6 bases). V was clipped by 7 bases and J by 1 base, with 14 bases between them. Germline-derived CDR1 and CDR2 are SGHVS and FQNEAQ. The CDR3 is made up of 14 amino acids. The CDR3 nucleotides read TGTGCCAGCACCCTTCGGGGGAGTTCCTACGAGCAGTACTTC. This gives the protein CASTLRGSSYEQYF.

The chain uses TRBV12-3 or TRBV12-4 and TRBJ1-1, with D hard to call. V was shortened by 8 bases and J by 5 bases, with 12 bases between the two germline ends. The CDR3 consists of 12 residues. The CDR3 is CASQNGGTEAFF. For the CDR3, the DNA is TGTGCCAGCCAAAATGGCGGGACTGAAGCTTTCTTT.

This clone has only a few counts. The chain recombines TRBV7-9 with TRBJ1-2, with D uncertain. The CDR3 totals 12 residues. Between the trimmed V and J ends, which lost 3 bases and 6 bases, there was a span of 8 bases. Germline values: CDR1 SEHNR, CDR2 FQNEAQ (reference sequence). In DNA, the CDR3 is TGTGCCAGCAGCTTGAACTTAGATGGCTACACCTTC. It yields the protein CASSLNLDGYTF. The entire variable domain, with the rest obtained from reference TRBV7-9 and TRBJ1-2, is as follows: DTGVSQNPRHKITKRGQNVTFRCDPISEHNRLYWYRQTLGQGPEFLTYFQNEAQLEKSRLLSDRFSAERPKGSFSTLEIQRTEQGDSAMYLCASSLNLDGYTFGSGTRLTVV.

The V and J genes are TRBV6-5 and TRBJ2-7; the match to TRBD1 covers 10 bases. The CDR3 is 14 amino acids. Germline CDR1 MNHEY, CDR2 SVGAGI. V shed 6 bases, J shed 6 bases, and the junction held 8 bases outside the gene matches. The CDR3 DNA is TGTGCCAGCAGGCTTGACAGGGGGCAACTCGAGCAGTACTTC. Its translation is CASRLDRGQLEQYF.

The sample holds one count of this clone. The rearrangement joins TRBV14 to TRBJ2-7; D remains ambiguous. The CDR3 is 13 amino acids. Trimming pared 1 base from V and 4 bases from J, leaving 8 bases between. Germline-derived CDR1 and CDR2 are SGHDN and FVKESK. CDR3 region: CASSQVVAYEQYF. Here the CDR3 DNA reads TGTGCCAGCAGCCAAGTAGTAGCATACGAGCAGTACTTC.

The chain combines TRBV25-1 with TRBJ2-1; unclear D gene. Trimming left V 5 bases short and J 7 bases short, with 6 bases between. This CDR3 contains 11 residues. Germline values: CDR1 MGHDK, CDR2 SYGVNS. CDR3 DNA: TGTGCCAGCAGTCAGAGGAATGAGCAGTTCTTC. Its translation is CASSQRNEQFF.

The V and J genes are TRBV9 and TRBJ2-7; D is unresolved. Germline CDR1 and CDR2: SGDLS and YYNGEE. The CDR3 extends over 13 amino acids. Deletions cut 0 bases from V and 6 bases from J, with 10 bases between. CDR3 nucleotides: TGTGCCAGCAGCGTAGAGGCTGGCGGCGAGCAGTACTTC. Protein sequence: CASSVEAGGEQYF.

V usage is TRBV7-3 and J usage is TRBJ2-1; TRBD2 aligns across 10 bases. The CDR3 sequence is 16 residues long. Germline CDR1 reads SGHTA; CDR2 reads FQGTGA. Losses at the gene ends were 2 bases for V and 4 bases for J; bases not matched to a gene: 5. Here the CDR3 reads CASSLVAGGSYNEQFF. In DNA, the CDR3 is TGTGCCAGCAGCTTAGTAGCGGGAGGTTCATACAATGAGCAGTTCTTC.

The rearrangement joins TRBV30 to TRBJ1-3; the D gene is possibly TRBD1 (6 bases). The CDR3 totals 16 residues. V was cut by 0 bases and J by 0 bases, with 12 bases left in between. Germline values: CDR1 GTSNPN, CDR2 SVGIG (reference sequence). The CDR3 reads CAWSVRGQNSGNTIYF. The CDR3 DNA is TGTGCCTGGAGTGTACGGGGACAAAACTCTGGAAACACCATATATTTT.